Below, 9 T cell receptor beta chains from the same sample are listed, as sequenced in a study of cytomegalovirus exposure and HLA in healthy donors. Libraries were prepared by immunoSEQ multiplex PCR; TCRdb keeps only in-frame clonotypes and omits some of them. This table holds tens of thousands of clones, about 90% found once. Sequencing was performed on PBMCs. The receptors stem from a woman aged 25 to 45 in good health and CMV-seronegative.

The gene calls are TRBV2 and TRBJ2-2, with D possibly being TRBD2 (6 bases). Trimming shortened V by 3 bases and J by 7 bases, and 18 bases separated the two germline ends. The CDR3 has 16 residues. Looked up from germline, CDR1 is SNHLY and CDR2 is FYNNEI. This CDR3 reads CASSEQEGGSGGELFF. The CDR3 DNA is TGTGCCAGCAGTGAGCAGGAGGGAGGTTCGGGCGGGGAGCTGTTTTTT.

The sample holds a few counts of this clone. This chain joins TRBV9 and TRBJ2-7; 9 bases are shared with TRBD1. V lost 4 bases to trimming and J lost 3 bases; unmatched junction nucleotides: 8. From germline, CDR1 is SGDLS and CDR2 YYNGEE. The CDR3 contains 15 residues. The CDR3 region has the DNA TGTGCCAGCAGCTCTAGAGGGGACAGGGTCTACGAGCAGTACTTC. Translated, it gives CASSSRGDRVYEQYF.

This chain connects TRBV27 to TRBJ2-3, with a tentative D call TRBD2 (6 bases). CDR3 length: 14 residues. The ends were cut back, 4 bases at V and 2 bases at J, with 10 bases in the middle. Germline V gives CDR1 MNHEY, CDR2 SMNVEV (reference sequence). The CDR3 region has the DNA TGTGCCAGCAGTTATAGCGGATCCACAGATACGCAGTATTTT. Amino acids: CASSYSGSTDTQYF.

The J gene is TRBJ1-1, the V gene TRBV5-1; tentative D call: TRBD1 (5 bases). Between the trimmed V and J ends, which lost 4 bases and 7 bases, there was a span of 23 bases. Germline assignment: CDR1 SGHRS and CDR2 YFSETQ. The CDR3 runs 16 residues. CDR3 nucleotide sequence: TGCGCCAGCAGCCGTGACGACAGCAGAATGGGCGGTGAAGCTTTCTTT. The encoded protein is CASSRDDSRMGGEAFF.

V is TRBV11-2 and J is TRBJ2-3, with 10 nucleotides matching TRBD1. With V trimmed by 4 bases and J by 3 bases, 7 bases remained unmatched. This CDR3 has 16 amino acids. Per the germline V gene, CDR1 is SGHAT and CDR2 is FQNNGV. The CDR3 DNA reads TGTGCCAGCAGCTCCCGACAGGGGGCTGGAACAGATACGCAGTATTTT. Protein: CASSSRQGAGTDTQYF.

V is TRBV28 and J is TRBJ1-1, with D tentatively TRBD1 (6 bases). This CDR3 has 15 amino acids. CDR1 MDHEN and CDR2 SYDVKM come from the germline V gene. V lost 7 bases, J lost 0 bases, and 15 bases lay in between. This chain's CDR3 is CASTPQAGVNTEAFF. The CDR3 DNA sequence: TGTGCCAGCACCCCTCAGGCAGGGGTGAACACTGAAGCTTTCTTT.

This chain connects TRBV9 to TRBJ2-6, with TRBD2 as a possible D gene (5 bases). Germline CDR1 is SGDLS and CDR2 is YYNGEE. V gave up 1 base and J gave up 0 bases, with 11 bases separating them. This CDR3 is 17 amino acids long. The CDR3 coding sequence is TGTGCCAGCAGCGTACAGCACCGGGGCTCTGGGGCCAACGTCCTGACTTTC. Translation: CASSVQHRGSGANVLTF.

The table lists this clone with a few counts. The chain carries TRBV5-4 and TRBJ1-2; D call uncertain. The CDR3 has 13 residues. Germline CDR1 is SGHNT and CDR2 is YYREEE (reference sequence). The V and J ends lost 4 bases and 4 bases respectively, with 11 bases between them. The CDR3: CASSTTVSYGYTF. The CDR3 DNA reads TGTGCCAGCAGCACTACTGTTAGCTATGGCTACACCTTC.

The chain employs TRBV27 and TRBJ2-1; D may be TRBD1 (6 bases). CDR1 and CDR2 from the germline V gene are MNHEY and SMNVEV (reference sequence). This CDR3 region has 14 residues. The V gene lost 3 bases and the J gene lost 6 bases, with 12 bases spanning the gap. The chain's CDR3 is CASSLTGLVNEQFF. In DNA form, the CDR3 reads TGTGCCAGCAGTTTGACAGGCCTCGTCAATGAGCAGTTCTTC.